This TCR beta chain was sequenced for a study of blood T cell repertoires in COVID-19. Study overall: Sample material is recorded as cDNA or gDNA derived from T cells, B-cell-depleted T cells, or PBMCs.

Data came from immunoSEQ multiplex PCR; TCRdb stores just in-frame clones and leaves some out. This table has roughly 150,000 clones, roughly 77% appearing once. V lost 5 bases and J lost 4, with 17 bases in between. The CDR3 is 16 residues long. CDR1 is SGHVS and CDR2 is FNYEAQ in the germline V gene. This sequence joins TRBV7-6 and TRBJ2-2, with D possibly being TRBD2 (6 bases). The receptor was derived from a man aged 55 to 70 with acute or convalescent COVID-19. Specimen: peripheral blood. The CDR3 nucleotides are TGTGCCAGCAGCCTAGAGGTGGCGGGGATCACCGGGGAGCTGTTTTTT. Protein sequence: CASSLEVAGITGELFF.